This T cell receptor (beta chain) was profiled in a study of T cell changes during pregnancy in multiple sclerosis. This table comes from immunoSEQ multiplex PCR, and its TCRdb copy is limited to in-frame clones, with some not included. The profile shows 20,000 to 25,000 clones, around four fifths of them singletons. This CDR3 contains 15 residues. Germline-derived CDR1 and CDR2 are MRHNA and SNTAGT. J gave up 1 base and V 5 bases, and 3 bases lay outside the gene matches. The sequencing here drew on CD8+ T cells from peripheral blood mononuclear cells, taken in the first trimester of pregnancy. This clonotype was sampled from a female donor in good health, enrolled as a control in a pregnancy study. The chain carries TRBV6-4 and TRBJ2-2, with TRBD2 identical over 8 bases. CDR3 nucleotides: TGTGCCAGCAGTTATACTAGCGGGAACACCGGGGAGCTGTTTTTT. This gives the protein CASSYTSGNTGELFF.